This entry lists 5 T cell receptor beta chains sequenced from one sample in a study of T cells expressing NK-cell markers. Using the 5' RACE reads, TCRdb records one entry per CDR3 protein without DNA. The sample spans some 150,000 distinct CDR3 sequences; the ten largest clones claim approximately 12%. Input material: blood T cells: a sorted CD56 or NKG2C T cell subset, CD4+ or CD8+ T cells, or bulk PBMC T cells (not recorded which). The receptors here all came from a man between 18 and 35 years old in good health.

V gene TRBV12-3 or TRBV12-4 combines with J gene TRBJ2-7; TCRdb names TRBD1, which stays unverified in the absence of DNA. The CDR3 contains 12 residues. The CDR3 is CASRVTGDEQYF.

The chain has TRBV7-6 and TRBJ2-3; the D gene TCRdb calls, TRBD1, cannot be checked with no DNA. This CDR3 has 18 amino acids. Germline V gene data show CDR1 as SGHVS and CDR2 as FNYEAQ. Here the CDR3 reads CASSSPRDVTGSTDTQYF.

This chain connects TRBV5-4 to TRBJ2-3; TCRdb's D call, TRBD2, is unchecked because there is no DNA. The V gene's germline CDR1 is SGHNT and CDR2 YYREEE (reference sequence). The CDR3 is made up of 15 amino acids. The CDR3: CASSSLAVGSDTQYF.

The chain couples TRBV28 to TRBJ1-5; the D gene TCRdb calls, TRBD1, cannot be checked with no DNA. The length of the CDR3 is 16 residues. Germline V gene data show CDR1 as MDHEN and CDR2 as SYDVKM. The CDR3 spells CASSSSPWGDNQPQHF.

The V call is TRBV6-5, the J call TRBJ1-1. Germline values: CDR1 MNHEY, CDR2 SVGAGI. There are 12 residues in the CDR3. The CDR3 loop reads CASSSDGTEAFF.